Listed below are T cell receptor beta chains from one sample, sequenced in a study of patients and donors after allogeneic stem cell transplantation. From the RT-PCR reads, TCRdb called clonotypes with MiXCR, one entry per CDR3 protein. Found here are some 200,000 distinct CDR3 sequences, 41% of them singletons; the top ten hold 33%. The sample comprised blood, either unsorted or a sorted T cell fraction (not recorded which). The receptors come from a human donor who was either an allogeneic HSCT recipient or a stem cell or donor lymphocyte infusion donor (not recorded which). It is not recorded whose cells these are; they may come from a transplant donor. CDR3s include the opening cysteine and the closing phenylalanine or tryptophan. Each record gives: V gene, CDR3 protein.

>TRBV7-9
CASSLGLTGGTEAFF
>TRBV6-5
CASSPGTVGQYF
>TRBV5-1
CASSWTGRAYNEQFF
>TRBV12-3/TRBV12-4
CASRPPLWDTEAFF
>TRBV5-1
CASSPTGLGNTIYF
>TRBV27
CASNAGQLSSYNSPLHF
>TRBV7-9
CASSLGTGVSFNQPQHF
>TRBV5-1
CASGGGPSTDTQYF
>TRBV5-1
CASSSWLQWDSVTSTDTQYF
>TRBV9
CASSAGRRANTEAFF
>TRBV27
CASRSPGVNQPQHF
>TRBV5-6
CASSLAWGYVAFF
>TRBV15
CATSREPDSGSSDTQYF
>TRBV2
CASSEGGGRDYQPQHF
>TRBV5-1
CASSLGTDSGGAFF
>TRBV6-2/TRBV6-3
CASSYGPRPEAFF
>TRBV11-2
CASSLDLAGVETQYF
>TRBV29-1
CSAGLAGVTPFYEQYF
>TRBV4-3
CASSQDEGRHQPQHF
>TRBV7-9
CASSSRQGAYYGYTF
>TRBV12-3/TRBV12-4
CASSFGFGLHEQYF
>TRBV7-3
CASSLNTGLAEAFF
>TRBV4-1
CASSLWLRGSSYNSPLHF
>TRBV7-8
CASSRNRGDQPQHF
>TRBV5-1
CASSLGTAVPGYTF
>TRBV20-1
CSARDRPGSGHGYTF
>TRBV28
CASSLMGLGGYTF
>TRBV7-8
CASSPRTGTSFF
>TRBV20-1
CSARTGGDTEAFF
>TRBV7-6
CASRKISGNTIYF
>TRBV3-1
CASSQGTVTGELFF
>TRBV28
CASSLLPSPEQYF
>TRBV7-2
CASSLEGGEQFF
>TRBV28
CASRIYRDRVGYEQYF
>TRBV12-3/TRBV12-4
CASRSGPGYTF
>TRBV28
CASRGDRDANEKLFF
>TRBV29-1
CSAQGPGYTF
>TRBV10-3
CAIMGGRTDTQYF
>TRBV12-3/TRBV12-4
CASTPGQGLDNEQFF
>TRBV20-1
CSASGVRDNNEQFF
>TRBV20-1
CSARKGHLLTYEQYF
>TRBV15
CATRNRAQGRTEAFF